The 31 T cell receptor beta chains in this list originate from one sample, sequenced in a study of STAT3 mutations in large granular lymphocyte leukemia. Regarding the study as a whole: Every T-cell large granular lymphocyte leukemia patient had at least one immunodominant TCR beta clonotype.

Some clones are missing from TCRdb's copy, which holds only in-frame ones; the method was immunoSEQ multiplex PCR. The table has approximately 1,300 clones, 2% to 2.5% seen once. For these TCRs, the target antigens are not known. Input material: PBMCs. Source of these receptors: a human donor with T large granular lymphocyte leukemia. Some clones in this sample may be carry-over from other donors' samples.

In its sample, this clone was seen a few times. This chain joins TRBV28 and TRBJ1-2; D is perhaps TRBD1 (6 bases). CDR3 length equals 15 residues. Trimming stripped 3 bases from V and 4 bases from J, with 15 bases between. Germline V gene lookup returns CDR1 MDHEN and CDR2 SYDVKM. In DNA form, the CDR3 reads TGTGCCAGCAGTTTCCCCCAGGGGCTCCCCTATGGCTACACCTTC. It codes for CASSFPQGLPYGYTF.

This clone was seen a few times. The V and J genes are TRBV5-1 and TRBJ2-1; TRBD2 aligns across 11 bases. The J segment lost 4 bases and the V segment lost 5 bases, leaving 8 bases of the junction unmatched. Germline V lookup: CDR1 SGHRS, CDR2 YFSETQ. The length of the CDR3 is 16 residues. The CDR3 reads CASRTGLAEVYNEQFF. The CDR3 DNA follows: TGCGCCAGCAGAACGGGACTAGCGGAAGTATACAATGAGCAGTTCTTC.

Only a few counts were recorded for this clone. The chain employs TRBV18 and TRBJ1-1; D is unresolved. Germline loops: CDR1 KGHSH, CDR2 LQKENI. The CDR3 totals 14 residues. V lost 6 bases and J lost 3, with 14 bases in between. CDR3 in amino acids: CASSDRPGDTEAFF. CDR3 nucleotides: TGTGCCAGCTCCGACCGACCCGGTGACACTGAAGCTTTCTTT.

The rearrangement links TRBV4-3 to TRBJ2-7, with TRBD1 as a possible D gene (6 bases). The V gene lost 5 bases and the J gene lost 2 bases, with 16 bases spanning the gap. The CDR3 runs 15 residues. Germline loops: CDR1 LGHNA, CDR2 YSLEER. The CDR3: CASSFGRGETYEQYF. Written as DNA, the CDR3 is TGCGCCAGCAGCTTCGGCAGGGGAGAAACCTACGAGCAGTACTTC.

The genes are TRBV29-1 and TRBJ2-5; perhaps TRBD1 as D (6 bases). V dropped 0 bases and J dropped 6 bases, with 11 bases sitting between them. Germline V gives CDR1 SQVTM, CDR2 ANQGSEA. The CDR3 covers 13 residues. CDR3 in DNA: TGCAGCGTTGAAGAGGGGGCGGGTCAGACCCAGTACTTC. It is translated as CSVEEGAGQTQYF.

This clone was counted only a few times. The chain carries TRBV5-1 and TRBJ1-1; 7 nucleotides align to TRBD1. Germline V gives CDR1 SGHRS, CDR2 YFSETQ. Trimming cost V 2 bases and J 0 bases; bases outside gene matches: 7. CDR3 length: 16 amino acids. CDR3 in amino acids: CASSLIGTDLNTEAFF. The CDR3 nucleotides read TGCGCCAGCAGCTTAATCGGGACAGACCTGAACACTGAAGCTTTCTTT. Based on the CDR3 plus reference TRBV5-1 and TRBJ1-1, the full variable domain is KAGVTQTPRYLIKTRGQQVTLSCSPISGHRSVSWYQQTPGQGLQFLFEYFSETQRNKGNFPGRFSGRQFSNSRSEMNVSTLELGDSALYLCASSLIGTDLNTEAFFGQGTRLTVV.

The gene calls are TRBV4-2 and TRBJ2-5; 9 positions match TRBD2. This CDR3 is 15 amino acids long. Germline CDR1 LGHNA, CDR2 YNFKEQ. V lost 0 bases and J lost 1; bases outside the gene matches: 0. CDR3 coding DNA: TGTGCCAGCAGCCAAGAGCGGGGGGGCCAAGAGACCCAGTACTTC. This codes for CASSQERGGQETQYF.

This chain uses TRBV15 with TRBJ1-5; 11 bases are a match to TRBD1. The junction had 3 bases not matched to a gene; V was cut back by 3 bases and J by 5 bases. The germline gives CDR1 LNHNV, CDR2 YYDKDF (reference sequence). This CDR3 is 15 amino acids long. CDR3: CATSRDRGPDQPQHF. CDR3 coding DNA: TGTGCCACCAGCAGGGACAGGGGGCCTGATCAGCCCCAGCATTTT.

The CDR3, as DNA: TGTGCCAGCAGCCGGACAGTCTACGAGCAGTACTTC. Residues: CASSRTVYEQYF. The chain is built from TRBV14 and TRBJ2-7; maybe TRBD1 (6 bases). Germline V gives CDR1 SGHDN, CDR2 FVKESK. The V gene lost 4 bases and the J gene lost 3 bases, with 7 bases spanning the gap. The CDR3 is 12 residues long.

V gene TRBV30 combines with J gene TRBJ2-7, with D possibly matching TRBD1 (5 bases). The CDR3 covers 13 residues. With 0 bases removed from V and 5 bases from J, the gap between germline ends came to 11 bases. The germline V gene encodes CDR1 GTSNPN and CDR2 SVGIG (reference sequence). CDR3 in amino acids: CAWSVGQGHEQYF. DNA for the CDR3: TGTGCCTGGAGTGTTGGTCAGGGCCACGAGCAGTACTTC.

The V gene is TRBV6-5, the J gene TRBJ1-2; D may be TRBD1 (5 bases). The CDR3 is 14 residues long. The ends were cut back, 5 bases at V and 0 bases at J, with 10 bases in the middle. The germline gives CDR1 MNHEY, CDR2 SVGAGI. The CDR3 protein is CASSARVSNYGYTF. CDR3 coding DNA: TGTGCCAGCAGTGCCAGGGTATCTAACTATGGCTACACCTTC.

The CDR3 here is CASSSRGPETQYF. The CDR3 nucleotides read TGTGCCAGCAGCTCCAGGGGGCCGGAGACCCAGTACTTC. The chain recombines TRBV7-9 with TRBJ2-5, with 8 bases lining up with TRBD1. Looked up from germline, CDR1 is SEHNR and CDR2 is FQNEAQ (reference sequence). V was clipped by 4 bases and J by 5 bases; unmatched bases: 3. This CDR3 region has 13 residues.

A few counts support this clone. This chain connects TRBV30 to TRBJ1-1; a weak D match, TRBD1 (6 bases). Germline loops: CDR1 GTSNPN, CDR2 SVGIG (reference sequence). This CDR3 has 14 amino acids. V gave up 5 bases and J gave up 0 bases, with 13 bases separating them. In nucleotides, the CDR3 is TGTGCCTGGGGGGACAACTTCATGAACACTGAAGCTTTCTTT. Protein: CAWGDNFMNTEAFF. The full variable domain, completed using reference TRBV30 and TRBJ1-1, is SQTIHQWPATLVQPVGSPLSLECTVEGTSNPNLYWYRQAAGRGLQLLFYSVGIGQISSEVPQNLSASRPQDRQFILSSKKLLLSDSGFYLCAWGDNFMNTEAFFGQGTRLTVV.

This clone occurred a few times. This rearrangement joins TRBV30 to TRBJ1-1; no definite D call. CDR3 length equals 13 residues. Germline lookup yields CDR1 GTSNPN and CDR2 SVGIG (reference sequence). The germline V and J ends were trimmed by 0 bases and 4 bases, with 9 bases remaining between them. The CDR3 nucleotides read TGTGCCTGGAGTGTAGCGGAGGGCACTGAAGCTTTCTTT. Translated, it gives CAWSVAEGTEAFF.

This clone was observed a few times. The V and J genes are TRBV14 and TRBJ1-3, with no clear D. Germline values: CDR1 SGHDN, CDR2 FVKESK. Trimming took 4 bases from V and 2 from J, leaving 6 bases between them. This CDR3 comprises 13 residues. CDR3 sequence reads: CASSLMAGNTIYF. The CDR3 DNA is TGTGCCAGCAGCCTAATGGCTGGAAACACCATATATTTT.

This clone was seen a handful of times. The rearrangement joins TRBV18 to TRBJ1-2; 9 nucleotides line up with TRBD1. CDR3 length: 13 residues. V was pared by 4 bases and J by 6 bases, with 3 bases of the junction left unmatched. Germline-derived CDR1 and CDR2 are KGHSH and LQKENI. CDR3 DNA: TGTGCCAGCTCACTGAGGGACAGGGATGGCTACACCTTC. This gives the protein CASSLRDRDGYTF.

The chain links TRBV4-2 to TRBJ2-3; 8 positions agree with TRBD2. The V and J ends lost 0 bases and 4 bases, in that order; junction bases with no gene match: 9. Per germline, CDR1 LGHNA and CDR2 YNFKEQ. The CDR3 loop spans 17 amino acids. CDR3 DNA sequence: TGTGCCAGCAGCCAAGATTGGGCGGGAGGAGGGGCAGATACGCAGTATTTT. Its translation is CASSQDWAGGGADTQYF.

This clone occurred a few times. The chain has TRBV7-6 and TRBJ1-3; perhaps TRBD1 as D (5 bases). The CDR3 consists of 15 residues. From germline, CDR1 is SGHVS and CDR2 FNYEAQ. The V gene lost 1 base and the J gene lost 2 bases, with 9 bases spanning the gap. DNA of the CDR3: TGTGCCAGCAGCTTAGGTCGGGGCCCTGGAAACACCATATATTTT. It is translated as CASSLGRGPGNTIYF.

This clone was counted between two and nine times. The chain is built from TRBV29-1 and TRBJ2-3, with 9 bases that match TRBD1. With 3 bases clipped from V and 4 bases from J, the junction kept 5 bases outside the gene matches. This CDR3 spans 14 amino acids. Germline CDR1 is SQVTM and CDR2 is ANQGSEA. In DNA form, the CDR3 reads TGCAGCGTTGAGGGGACAGGGAACGCAGATACGCAGTATTTT. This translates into CSVEGTGNADTQYF.

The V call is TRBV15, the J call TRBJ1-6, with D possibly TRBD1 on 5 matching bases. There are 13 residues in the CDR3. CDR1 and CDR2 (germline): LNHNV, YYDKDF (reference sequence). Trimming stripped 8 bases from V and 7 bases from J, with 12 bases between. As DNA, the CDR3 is TGTGCCACCCGGCAGGGCGGGAATTCACCCCTCCACTTT. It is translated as CATRQGGNSPLHF.

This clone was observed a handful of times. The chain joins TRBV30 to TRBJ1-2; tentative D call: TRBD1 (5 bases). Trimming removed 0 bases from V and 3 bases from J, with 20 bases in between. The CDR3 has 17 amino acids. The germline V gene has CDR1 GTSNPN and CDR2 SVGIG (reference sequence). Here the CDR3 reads CAWSVDLQGPLYYGYTF. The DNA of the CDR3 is TGTGCCTGGAGTGTAGACCTCCAGGGCCCTCTATACTATGGCTACACCTTC.

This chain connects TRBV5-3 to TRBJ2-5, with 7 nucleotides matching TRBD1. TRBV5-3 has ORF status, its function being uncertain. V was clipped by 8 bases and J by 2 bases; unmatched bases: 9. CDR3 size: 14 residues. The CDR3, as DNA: TGTGCCAGCTGGATACGACAGGGTCAAGAGACCCAGTACTTC. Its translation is CASWIRQGQETQYF.

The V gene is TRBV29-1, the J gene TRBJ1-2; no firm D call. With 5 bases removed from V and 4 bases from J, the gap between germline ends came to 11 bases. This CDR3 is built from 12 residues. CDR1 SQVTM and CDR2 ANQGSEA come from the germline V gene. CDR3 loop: CSVFWGTYGYTF. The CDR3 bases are TGCAGCGTTTTTTGGGGAACCTATGGCTACACCTTC.

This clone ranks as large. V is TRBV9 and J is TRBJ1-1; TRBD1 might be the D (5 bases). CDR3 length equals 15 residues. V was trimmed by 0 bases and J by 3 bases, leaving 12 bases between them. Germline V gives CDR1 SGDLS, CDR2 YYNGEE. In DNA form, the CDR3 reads TGTGCCAGCAGCGTAGTTCAGGGTGTGGACACTGAAGCTTTCTTT. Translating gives CASSVVQGVDTEAFF. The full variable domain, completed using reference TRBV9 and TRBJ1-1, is DSGVTQTPKHLITATGQRVTLRCSPRSGDLSVYWYQQSLDQGLQFLIQYYNGEERAKGNILERFSAQQFPDLHSELNLSSLELGDSALYFCASSVVQGVDTEAFFGQGTRLTVV.

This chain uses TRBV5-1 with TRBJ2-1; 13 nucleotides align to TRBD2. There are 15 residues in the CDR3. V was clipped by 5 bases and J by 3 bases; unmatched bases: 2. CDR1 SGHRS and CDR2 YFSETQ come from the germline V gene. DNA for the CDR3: TGCGCCAGCAGATGGACTAGCGGGGGCTACAATGAGCAGTTCTTC. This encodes CASRWTSGGYNEQFF.

The CDR3 spells CSVDGASGETQYF. CDR3 DNA sequence: TGCAGCGTTGATGGGGCAAGCGGGGAGACCCAGTACTTC. This chain connects TRBV29-1 to TRBJ2-5; the D gene is possibly TRBD2 (6 bases). Germline V gene sequence: CDR1 SQVTM, CDR2 ANQGSEA. Trimming shortened V by 3 bases and J by 5 bases, and 13 bases separated the two germline ends. CDR3 length: 13 residues.

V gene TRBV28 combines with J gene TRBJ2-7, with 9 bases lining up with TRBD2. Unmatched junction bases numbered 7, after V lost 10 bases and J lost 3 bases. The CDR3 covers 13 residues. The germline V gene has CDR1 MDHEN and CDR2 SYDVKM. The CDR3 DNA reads TGTGCCACCTCGAGCGGGAGGTACTACGAGCAGTACTTC. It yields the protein CATSSGRYYEQYF.

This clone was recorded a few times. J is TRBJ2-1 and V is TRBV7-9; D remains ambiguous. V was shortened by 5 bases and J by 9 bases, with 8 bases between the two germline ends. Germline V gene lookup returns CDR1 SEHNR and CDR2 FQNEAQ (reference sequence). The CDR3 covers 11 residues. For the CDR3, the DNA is TGTGCCAGCAGCAATCCCGGTGAGCAGTTCTTC. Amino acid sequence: CASSNPGEQFF. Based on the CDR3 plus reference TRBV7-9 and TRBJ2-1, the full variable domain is DTGVSQNPRHKITKRGQNVTFRCDPISEHNRLYWYRQTLGQGPEFLTYFQNEAQLEKSRLLSDRFSAERPKGSFSTLEIQRTEQGDSAMYLCASSNPGEQFFGPGTRLTVL.

CDR3 nucleotide sequence: TGTGCCAGCAGCTGGGCGGACGAGGAGGGCTACACCTTC. Translating gives CASSWADEEGYTF. The chain combines TRBV5-5 with TRBJ1-2; no clear D. V lost 3 bases, J lost 8 bases, and 14 bases lay in between. Germline values: CDR1 SGHKS, CDR2 YYEKEE (reference sequence). This CDR3 region has 13 residues.

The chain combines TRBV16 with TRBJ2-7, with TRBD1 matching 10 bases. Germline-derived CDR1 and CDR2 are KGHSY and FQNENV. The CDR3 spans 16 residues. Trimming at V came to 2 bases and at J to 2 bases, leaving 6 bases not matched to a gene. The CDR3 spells CASSQPGGQGTYEQYF. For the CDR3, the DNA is TGTGCCAGCAGCCAACCCGGGGGACAGGGGACCTACGAGCAGTACTTC.

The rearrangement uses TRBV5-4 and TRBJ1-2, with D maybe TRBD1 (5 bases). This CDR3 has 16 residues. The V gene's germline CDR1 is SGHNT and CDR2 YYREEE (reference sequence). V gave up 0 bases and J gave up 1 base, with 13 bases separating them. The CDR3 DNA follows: TGTGCCAGCAGCTTGGGAGGCAGAGGGGATAACTATGGCTACACCTTC. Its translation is CASSLGGRGDNYGYTF.